These T cell receptor beta chains were read from a single sample in a study of shared clonotypes between healthy human individuals. Measured with immunoSEQ multiplex PCR; TCRdb has only the in-frame clones, and not every one. The sample has under 1,100,000 clones, about 70% seen once. The material sequenced was memory CD4+ T cells sorted from blood. These receptor sequences come from a man younger than 30 in good health. The CDR3 runs from the conserved cysteine through the conserved F or W. The D gene is left open where the match is weak. Clone size is shown for a subset of rows, as once, few, many or a class of expanded clone.

>TRBJ1-6|-|-|TRBV6-6
CASSYDNSPLHF
TGTGCCAGCAGTTACGACAATTCACCCCTCCACTTT
>TRBJ2-2|-|TRBD1|TRBV6-4
CASSRQGASTTGELFF
TGTGCCAGCAGTCGACAGGGGGCCTCGACCACCGGGGAGCTGTTTTTT
>TRBJ2-3|-|-|TRBV10-1
CASSVSDTQYF
TGCGCCAGCAGTGTATCGGATACGCAGTATTTT
>TRBJ2-3|-|-|TRBV30
CAWSRAETISTDTQYF
TGTGCCTGGAGTCGAGCGGAAACAATTAGCACAGATACGCAGTATTTT
>TRBJ2-5|-|-|TRBV19
CASKGVGLQETQYF
TGTGCCAGTAAAGGGGTGGGGTTGCAAGAGACCCAGTACTTC
>TRBJ2-3|-|TRBD2|TRBV5-1
CASSTGLAVNTDTQYF
TGCGCCAGCAGCACCGGACTAGCGGTAAACACAGATACGCAGTATTTT
>TRBJ2-2|once|TRBD1|TRBV6-1
CASRLGQTNTGELFF
TGTGCCAGCAGGTTGGGACAGACGAACACCGGGGAGCTGTTTTTT
>TRBJ2-7|many|TRBD1|TRBV2
CASRTPGQGSYVQYF
TGTGCCAGCAGAACACCGGGACAGGGCTCCTACGTGCAGTACTTC
>TRBJ2-1|-|TRBD1|TRBV28
CASSFDRGLIEQFF
TGTGCCAGCAGTTTCGACAGGGGGCTAATTGAGCAGTTCTTC
>TRBJ2-7|-|-|TRBV5-1
CASRLTATYEQYF
TGCGCCAGCAGACTTACAGCGACCTACGAGCAGTACTTC
>TRBJ2-7|few|-|TRBV10-3
CAISLGTHAYEQYF
TGTGCCATCAGCCTCGGGACTCATGCCTACGAGCAGTACTTC
>TRBJ2-2|few|-|TRBV5-4
CASSLNRGANTGELFF
TGTGCCAGCAGCTTGAATCGGGGTGCGAACACCGGGGAGCTGTTTTTT
>TRBJ2-3|once|TRBD2|TRBV7-9
CASSLGLAGPSTDTQYF
TGTGCCAGCAGCTTAGGACTAGCGGGCCCCAGCACAGATACGCAGTATTTT
>TRBJ1-6|once|-|TRBV28
CASSGTGMGAYNSPLHF
TGTGCCAGCAGCGGTACAGGCATGGGGGCCTATAATTCACCCCTCCACTTT
>TRBJ1-1|-|TRBD1|TRBV29-1
CSVEDLDRGTEAFF
TGCAGCGTTGAAGATTTGGACAGGGGTACTGAAGCTTTCTTT
>TRBJ2-3|few|-|TRBV15
CATRGLGGNTDTQYF
TGTGCCACCAGGGGGCTTGGGGGGAACACAGATACGCAGTATTTT
>TRBJ2-7|-|-|TRBV11-2
CASSFGRAVPSYEQYF
TGTGCCAGCAGCTTCGGTAGGGCTGTCCCTTCCTACGAGCAGTACTTC
>TRBJ1-3|-|-|TRBV7-9
CASSPNSMAAGNTIYF
TGTGCCAGCAGCCCTAACTCAATGGCGGCCGGAAACACCATATATTTT
>TRBJ2-5|-|-|TRBV7-3
CASSLTRGVGETQYF
TGTGCCAGCAGCTTAACGCGAGGGGTTGGTGAGACCCAGTACTTC
>TRBJ2-3|-|-|TRBV19
CASSPGGTDTQYF
TGTGCCAGTAGCCCGGGGGGCACAGATACGCAGTATTTT
>TRBJ1-6|few|-|TRBV7-9
CASSPWAYNSPLHF
TGTGCCAGCAGCCCTTGGGCCTATAATTCACCCCTCCACTTT
>TRBJ1-1|few|-|TRBV18
CASSPATMNTEAFF
TGTGCCAGCTCACCTGCAACAATGAACACTGAAGCTTTCTTT
>TRBJ2-7|-|-|TRBV4-3
CASSQRGPPNYEQYF
TGCGCCAGCAGCCAGAGAGGTCCCCCCAACTACGAGCAGTACTTC
>TRBJ2-5|-|TRBD2|TRBV4-3
CASSQGRSRLGRAGETQYF
TGCGCCAGCAGCCAAGGCCGGAGTCGACTCGGGAGGGCCGGGGAGACCCAGTACTTC
>TRBJ1-1|-|TRBD1|TRBV5-6
CASSSTDRGSGTEAFF
TGTGCCAGCAGCTCGACGGACAGGGGATCCGGCACTGAAGCTTTCTTT
>TRBJ2-7|few|TRBD1|TRBV6-1
CASSEVGQGTAYEQYF
TGTGCCAGCAGTGAAGTAGGACAGGGGACGGCTTACGAGCAGTACTTC
>TRBJ1-6|-|-|TRBV5-1
CASSRDDNSPLHF
TGCGCCAGCAGCAGGGACGATAATTCACCCCTCCACTTT
>TRBJ2-7|-|TRBD1|TRBV7-9
CASSLEGTGGVEQYF
TGTGCCAGCAGCTTAGAGGGGACAGGAGGTGTCGAGCAGTACTTC
>TRBJ2-7|-|-|TRBV14
CASSLSLYEQYF
TGTGCCAGCAGCCTAAGTCTTTACGAGCAGTACTTC
>TRBJ2-1|-|-|TRBV30
CAWSGGDSYNEQFF
TGTGCCTGGAGCGGTGGGGACTCCTACAATGAGCAGTTCTTC
>TRBJ2-5|-|TRBD1|TRBV25-1
CASRHAGTGLQETQYF
TGTGCCAGCAGGCATGCCGGGACAGGGCTCCAAGAGACCCAGTACTTC
>TRBJ1-1|-|-|TRBV28
CASSGQHTEAFF
TGTGCCAGCAGCGGACAGCACACTGAAGCTTTCTTT
>TRBJ2-6|-|-|TRBV7-2
CASSSWGISGANVLTF
TGTGCCAGCAGCTCTTGGGGGATATCTGGGGCCAACGTCCTGACTTTC
>TRBJ2-3|-|-|TRBV6-1
CASSKTVSDTDTQYF
TGTGCCAGCAGCAAGACGGTCTCTGACACAGATACGCAGTATTTT
>TRBJ2-5|-|-|TRBV18
CASSPRQGGGQETQYF
TGTGCCAGCTCACCCCGACAGGGAGGGGGTCAAGAGACCCAGTACTTC
>TRBJ2-1|-|-|TRBV5-1
CASSVLGIDNEQFF
TGCGCCAGCAGCGTGTTGGGGATAGACAATGAGCAGTTCTTC
>TRBJ2-1|once|-|TRBV21-1
CASPPGESQRDEQFF
TGTGCCAGCCCGCCTGGAGAATCTCAGAGGGATGAGCAGTTCTTC
>TRBJ1-2|few|TRBD1|TRBV19
CASNSGQGHYGYTF
TGTGCCAGTAACTCGGGACAGGGGCACTATGGCTACACCTTC
>TRBJ2-7|many|-|TRBV4-1
CASSQDQTGRVQYF
TGCGCCAGCAGCCAAGATCAAACAGGTCGAGTGCAGTACTTC
>TRBJ2-2|-|-|TRBV5-8
CASSLVPTANTGELFF
TGTGCCAGCAGCTTGGTTCCCACGGCGAACACCGGGGAGCTGTTTTTT
>TRBJ1-2|-|TRBD1|TRBV28
CASRTGTGGYYGYTF
TGTGCCAGCAGGACCGGGACAGGGGGCTACTATGGCTACACCTTC
>TRBJ2-7|-|TRBD1|TRBV18
CASSPAGTGGTYEQYF
TGTGCCAGCTCACCAGCCGGGACAGGAGGGACCTACGAGCAGTACTTC
>TRBJ2-1|-|-|TRBV5-1
CASRERDPSFDEQFF
TGCGCCAGCAGAGAACGGGACCCTTCTTTTGATGAGCAGTTCTTC
>TRBJ2-5|-|-|TRBV2
CASTALSSQETQYF
TGTGCCAGCACGGCGCTGTCCAGCCAAGAGACCCAGTACTTC
>TRBJ2-5|-|-|TRBV18
CASSRQQETQYF
TGTGCCAGCTCCAGACAGCAAGAGACCCAGTACTTC
>TRBJ1-5|few|-|TRBV6-5
CASSSAQGHSQHF
TGTGCCAGCAGTTCCGCGCAGGGGCATTCCCAGCATTTT
>TRBJ1-4|-|-|TRBV5-4
CASSKDPAINKEKLFF
TGTGCCAGCAGCAAGGATCCGGCCATAAATAAGGAAAAACTGTTTTTT
>TRBJ2-7|-|-|TRBV6-6
CASRPDGTGSYEQYF
TGTGCCAGCAGGCCAGACGGGACCGGCTCCTACGAGCAGTACTTC
>TRBJ1-1|-|TRBD1|TRBV4-2
CASSQESRGRTEAFF
TGTGCCAGCAGCCAAGAATCCAGGGGGCGGACTGAAGCTTTCTTT
>TRBJ1-1|-|TRBD1|TRBV2
CASSPQGAPNTEAFF
TGTGCCAGCAGTCCTCAGGGGGCCCCGAACACTGAAGCTTTCTTT
>TRBJ1-2|-|-|TRBV15
CATSGRFYQGNGYTF
TGTGCCACCAGCGGAAGATTTTACCAGGGAAATGGCTACACCTTC
>TRBJ2-7|many|-|TRBV18
CASSPPTGRPLNEQYF
TGTGCCAGCTCACCACCAACCGGCAGGCCACTAAACGAGCAGTACTTC
>TRBJ2-7|once|TRBD2|TRBV4-3
CASSQDRLAYPYEQYF
TGCGCCAGCAGCCAAGATCGACTAGCGTATCCCTACGAGCAGTACTTC
>TRBJ1-1|once|-|TRBV6-6
CASTLRGASGNTEAFF
TGTGCCAGCACCCTACGAGGGGCTTCGGGGAACACTGAAGCTTTCTTT